This T cell receptor beta chain was sequenced during a study of blood T cell repertoires in COVID-19 (dated by TCRdb to 2020 to 2022). Background for the entire study: Collaborator samples came from the United States, Italy and Spain and covered acute and convalescent phases of COVID-19. Nearly every sample came with metadata listing a de-identified subject ID, COVID-19 status, age in years and sex. A freely available public database, intended as a resource for researchers studying the immune response to SARS-CoV-2, is where the repertoires were released. The samples were drawn from two sources: the first 160 participants of the ongoing ImmuneRACE study, and 1,254 subjects contributed by 6 global collaborators. HLA class I and class II types, where available, came from metadata supplied by the sample provider rather than from assay-based typing. The prospective study material was composed of cDNA or gDNA derived from T cells, B-cell-depleted T cells, or PBMCs. The dataset comprised deeply sampled blood TCRbeta repertoires from subjects exposed to, actively infected with, or recovered from COVID-19.

TCRbeta CDR3 regions were amplified from genomic DNA by means of the immunoSEQ Assay, a bias-controlled multiplex PCR. The original pipeline was this. Nucleated cell counts per sample were estimated from amplification of reference gene primers within the assay. Sequence reads were collapsed and filtered to measure the absolute abundance of every unique TCRbeta CDR3 rearrangement. For each sample, productive Simpson clonality was calculated as the square root of Simpson's diversity index over productive rearrangements. Here the immuneACCESS table is served through TCRdb, limited to in-frame sequences with V and J called. Missing clones are a known gap in these copies; in checked studies unresolved V genes cover under half, and the rest lacks a known reason. The V and J calls and clone size are taken from that table; D and trimming were inferred from the DNA. The sample table contains some 150,000 clones; only one count was recorded for roughly 84% of them. Clones ranked in the top ten supply roughly 3% of the sample.

Comments on this clone: Its binding antigen is unknown. No per-base quality is available; no much larger clone lies one base away.

Counted from cysteine to phenylalanine, this CDR3 has 15 amino acids. This entry keeps only the CDR3 DNA: 45 bases, framed from base 1. Clipping removes 3 bases from V and 6 bases from J, with 7 as the unmatched junction base count. The germline V gene (reference sequence) gives CDR1 as SEHNR and CDR2 as FQNEAQ. Whole blood was collected in K2EDTA tubes by collaborating institutions according to the institutions' own protocols. For TCRbeta analysis, collaborators shipped samples as frozen whole blood, isolated PBMCs, or DNA extracted from either of those sample types. On the study overall, not on this receptor specifically: The quantity of clinical and demographic metadata differed by source and by participant and was supplied without curation.

The clonotype originates from a human donor with acute or convalescent COVID-19. The donor label of this sample is uncertain. This chain joins TRBV7-9 to TRBJ2-2; 7 middle bases align to TRBD2. The sample was peripheral blood. The DNA sequence follows: TGTGCCAGCAGCTTGCTGGGGGGGTCCCCCGGGGAGCTGTTTTTT. This gives the protein CASSLLGGSPGELFF.